These 27 T cell receptor beta chains share one sample of origin, sequenced in a study of shared clonotypes between healthy human individuals. Naive CD8 cells lacked CD45RO and underwent positive selection for CCR7, leaving out terminally differentiated effector memory CD45RA+ cells. The repertoire was sequenced with immunoSEQ multiplex PCR; TCRdb's copy has only in-frame clones and lacks some. Here the sample spans around 1,900,000 clones, roughly 95% being singletons. The sample consisted of naive CD8+ T cells from PBMCs. The receptors were gathered from a man aged 18-30 years in good health. Some clones in this sample may be carry-over from other donors' samples.

As for this clone: Within the sample, other DNA sequences also encode this same CDR3. CDR3 amino acids: CASSLGRTYEQYF. CDR3 sequence (DNA): TGTGCCAGCAGCTTAGGACGGACCTACGAGCAGTACTTC. The J gene is TRBJ2-7, the V gene TRBV7-6; D remains unclear. The CDR3 covers 13 residues. In germline, CDR1 is SGHVS, CDR2 FNYEAQ. The V and J ends lost 1 base and 2 bases respectively, with 6 bases between them.

The V call is TRBV18, the J call TRBJ1-5; no clear D gene. Germline values: CDR1 KGHSH, CDR2 LQKENI. Trimming removed 5 bases at V and 7 bases at J, with 18 bases between. The CDR3 runs 15 residues. This chain's CDR3 is CASSNAAGAGQPQHF. Written as DNA, the CDR3 is TGTGCCAGCTCAAATGCGGCGGGCGCGGGACAGCCCCAGCATTTT.

This clone has more than one count but fewer than ten. The same CDR3 is also encoded by other DNA sequences in this sample. This chain connects TRBV4-1 to TRBJ2-5; no clear D. Germline V gene sequence: CDR1 MGHRA, CDR2 YSYEKL. This CDR3 contains 13 residues. Trimming removed 0 bases from V and 3 bases from J, with 5 bases in between. The CDR3 sequence: CASSQDTEETQYF. CDR3 sequence (DNA): TGCGCCAGCAGCCAAGATACAGAAGAGACCCAGTACTTC.

V gene TRBV9 combines with J gene TRBJ1-5, with D unclear. The length of the CDR3 is 15 residues. From germline, CDR1 is SGDLS and CDR2 YYNGEE. Trimming pared 4 bases from V and 4 bases from J, leaving 15 bases between. The CDR3 loop reads CASSLSGRLNQPQHF. CDR3 in DNA: TGTGCCAGCAGCCTCAGTGGACGGCTTAATCAGCCCCAGCATTTT.

This rearrangement joins TRBV14 to TRBJ1-4; TRBD1 is a possible D gene (5 bases). Trimming shortened V by 4 bases and J by 4 bases, and 16 bases separated the two germline ends. The CDR3 runs 16 residues. CDR1 is SGHDN, CDR2 FVKESK, per germline. The CDR3 DNA reads TGTGCCAGCAGCCCCCTAGTTGAGGGGATTAATGAAAAACTGTTTTTT. Translation: CASSPLVEGINEKLFF.

CDR3 residues: CASRPGEGLYNEQFF. In nucleotides, the CDR3 is TGTGCCAGCAGACCCGGGGAGGGGCTCTACAATGAGCAGTTCTTC. The V and J genes are TRBV14 and TRBJ2-1; 7 nucleotides match TRBD2. V lost 6 bases, J lost 3 bases, and 8 bases stayed unmatched. The CDR3 extends over 15 amino acids. Germline loops: CDR1 SGHDN, CDR2 FVKESK.

V and J are TRBV27 and TRBJ2-1, with TRBD2 matching over 9 bases. V gave up 2 bases and J gave up 8 bases; unmatched junction bases: 13. The CDR3 length is 17 residues. From germline, CDR1 is MNHEY and CDR2 SMNVEV (reference sequence). In DNA, the CDR3 is TGTGCCAGCAGTTTAGCGGGAGGGCCATCATCTGTTGATGAGCAGTTCTTC. It is translated as CASSLAGGPSSVDEQFF.

The J gene is TRBJ2-1, the V gene TRBV28; 8 positions agree with TRBD2. CDR3 length: 16 residues. Germline loops: CDR1 MDHEN, CDR2 SYDVKM. Germline trimming cut 5 bases from V and 9 bases from J; bases unmatched to any gene: 15. The CDR3 DNA reads TGTGCCAGCAGTCCCCCAGCGGGAGTGGTGCGAGGTGAGCAGTTCTTC. Translating it yields CASSPPAGVVRGEQFF.

The chain links TRBV27 to TRBJ1-2, with 7 bases identical to TRBD1. V was clipped by 2 bases and J by 8 bases; unmatched bases: 17. Per germline, CDR1 MNHEY and CDR2 SMNVEV (reference sequence). This CDR3 is built from 17 residues. The CDR3 reads CASSLQIGTARLEGYTF. The CDR3 nucleotides read TGTGCCAGCAGTTTACAGATCGGGACAGCGCGCCTCGAAGGCTACACCTTC.

The chain has TRBV27 and TRBJ2-7; D is possibly TRBD1 (6 bases). The CDR3 contains 14 residues. The germline CDR1 and CDR2 sequences are MNHEY and SMNVEV (reference sequence). V shed 4 bases and J shed 0 bases, with 10 bases lying between them. For the CDR3, the DNA is TGTGCCAGCAGTTCTCGGGACAACTCCTACGAGCAGTACTTC. It translates to CASSSRDNSYEQYF.

The rearrangement joins TRBV30 to TRBJ1-1, with 7 bases aligning to TRBD1. Trimming at V came to 5 bases and at J to 5 bases, leaving 8 bases not matched to a gene. This CDR3 has 13 amino acids. Germline V gene sequence: CDR1 GTSNPN, CDR2 SVGIG (reference sequence). CDR3 nucleotide sequence: TGTGCCTGGGCTAACAGGGGCAGGACTGAAGCTTTCTTT. This sequence encodes CAWANRGRTEAFF.

V is TRBV7-8 and J is TRBJ1-5; D is ambiguous. The germline CDR1 and CDR2 sequences are SGHVS and FQNEAQ. This CDR3 is built from 17 residues. V lost 0 bases to trimming and J lost 1 base, with 13 bases between them. The CDR3 here is CASSLAVMSSSNQPQHF. DNA of the CDR3: TGTGCCAGCAGCTTAGCTGTTATGTCCTCGAGCAATCAGCCCCAGCATTTT. Full variable domain (rest looked up from reference TRBV7-8 and TRBJ1-5): GAGVSQSPRYKVAKRGQDVALRCDPISGHVSLFWYQQALGQGPEFLTYFQNEAQLDKSGLPSDRFFAERPEGSVSTLKIQRTQQEDSAVYLCASSLAVMSSSNQPQHFGDGTRLSIL.

The rearrangement joins TRBV15 to TRBJ1-2; TRBD1 is a possible D gene (6 bases). Germline CDR1 and CDR2: LNHNV and YYDKDF (reference sequence). This CDR3 spans 16 amino acids. Trimming shortened V by 2 bases and J by 1 base, and 14 bases separated the two germline ends. CDR3 nucleotide sequence: TGTGCCACCAGCAGACGACAGGACCTCTTTAACTATGGCTACACCTTC. Residues: CATSRRQDLFNYGYTF.

V usage is TRBV20-1 and J usage is TRBJ2-7; D ambiguous. The CDR3 runs 10 residues. V was clipped by 8 bases and J by 2 bases, with 7 bases between them. In germline, CDR1 is DFQATT, CDR2 SNEGSKA (reference sequence). CDR3 DNA: TGCAGTTTGGGCCCCTACGAGCAGTACTTC. It is translated as CSLGPYEQYF.

The genes are TRBV27 and TRBJ2-1; 10 positions agree with TRBD1. The CDR3 spans 14 residues. V lost 3 bases and J lost 9; bases outside the gene matches: 5. The germline gives CDR1 MNHEY, CDR2 SMNVEV (reference sequence). CDR3 DNA sequence: TGTGCCAGCAGTTTGGACAGGGGGTTGGGTGAGCAGTTCTTC. It encodes CASSLDRGLGEQFF.

The sample holds one count of this clone. This chain links TRBV5-4 with TRBJ2-3; TRBD2 matches at 9 bases. Germline-derived CDR1 and CDR2 are SGHNT and YYREEE (reference sequence). The V segment lost 5 bases and the J segment 5 bases; nucleotides outside the gene matches: 6. The CDR3 spans 14 residues. This chain's CDR3 is CASRSGLAIDTQYF. CDR3 nucleotides: TGTGCCAGCAGATCGGGACTAGCCATAGATACGCAGTATTTT.

With respect to this clone: Other DNA sequences in this specimen translate into the identical CDR3. The chain couples TRBV19 to TRBJ2-2; D is unresolved. CDR1 LNHDA and CDR2 SQIVND come from the germline V gene (reference sequence). Trimming shortened V by 1 base and J by 4 bases, and 7 bases separated the two germline ends. The CDR3 is 14 amino acids. The CDR3 bases are TGTGCCAGTAGTATAGGGGGTAGCACCGGGGAGCTGTTTTTT. It translates to CASSIGGSTGELFF.

The chain uses TRBV10-2 and TRBJ2-3; 7 nucleotides line up with TRBD2. Looked up from germline, CDR1 is WSHSY and CDR2 is SAAADI. V was clipped by 2 bases and J by 3 bases; unmatched bases: 8. CDR3 size: 16 residues. The CDR3 nucleotides read TGCGCCAGCAGTGAGGCGAGCGGGATAAGTACAGATACGCAGTATTTT. Translated: CASSEASGISTDTQYF.

The V call is TRBV9, the J call TRBJ2-7, with D perhaps TRBD1 or TRBD2 (5 bases each). CDR3 length: 13 residues. The germline gives CDR1 SGDLS, CDR2 YYNGEE. V lost 3 bases and J 2 bases, leaving 9 bases between the germline ends. Here the CDR3 DNA reads TGTGCCAGCAGCGGGGGGAGTGCCTACGAGCAGTACTTC. It translates to CASSGGSAYEQYF.

The chain is built from TRBV11-1 and TRBJ1-1; D is uncertain. The germline CDR1 and CDR2 sequences are SGHAT and FQDESV (reference sequence). The CDR3 is 13 amino acids. Trimming took 5 bases from V and 1 from J, leaving 8 bases between them. The CDR3 DNA follows: TGTGCCAGCAGCACAACTTCGAACACTGAAGCTTTCTTT. It yields the protein CASSTTSNTEAFF.

This clone has only a few counts. V and J are TRBV7-9 and TRBJ1-1; D is unclear. This CDR3 region has 13 residues. CDR1 SEHNR and CDR2 FQNEAQ come from the germline V gene (reference sequence). V lost 5 bases and J lost 0, with 7 bases in between. CDR3 sequence reads: CASSGSMNTEAFF. Here the CDR3 DNA reads TGTGCCAGCAGCGGGAGTATGAACACTGAAGCTTTCTTT.

V gene TRBV10-3 combines with J gene TRBJ1-1; weak D call: TRBD1 (5 bases). V was pared by 6 bases and J by 0 bases, with 8 bases between. There are 13 residues in the CDR3. Germline CDR1 is ENHRY and CDR2 is SYGVKD. The CDR3: CAISAGLNTEAFF. The CDR3 nucleotides read TGTGCCATCAGCGCAGGGTTGAACACTGAAGCTTTCTTT.

V is TRBV7-6 and J is TRBJ2-7; D gene uncertain. Germline V gene data show CDR1 as SGHVS and CDR2 as FNYEAQ. Trimming cost V 5 bases and J 1 base, with 15 bases left between them. This CDR3 has 15 amino acids. Written as DNA, the CDR3 is TGTGCCAGCAGCCACGCCGACGGGCAATCCTACGAGCAGTACTTC. It codes for CASSHADGQSYEQYF.

The genes are TRBV18 and TRBJ2-7; 10 bases map to TRBD2. The CDR3 length is 18 residues. Germline V gene data show CDR1 as KGHSH and CDR2 as LQKENI. With 1 base clipped from V and 4 bases from J, the junction kept 13 bases outside the gene matches. The CDR3 DNA reads TGTGCCAGCTCACCACTGGTCCTAGCGGGAGAAAGCGCGTACGAGCAGTACTTC. Protein: CASSPLVLAGESAYEQYF.

The gene calls are TRBV29-1 and TRBJ1-2, with TRBD1 matching 7 bases. The CDR3 totals 11 residues. The junction had 4 bases not matched to a gene; V was cut back by 8 bases and J by 4 bases. The germline CDR1 and CDR2 sequences are SQVTM and ANQGSEA. CDR3 protein: CSTTGSYGYTF. The CDR3 DNA follows: TGCAGCACGACAGGGAGCTATGGCTACACCTTC.

The DNA of the CDR3 is TGTGCCAGCAGCTTACCTCGTACGGGATGGGTTTCCGGGGAGCTGTTTTTT. Its protein is CASSLPRTGWVSGELFF. This rearrangement joins TRBV11-2 to TRBJ2-2, with TRBD2 as a possible D gene (5 bases). This CDR3 is 17 amino acids long. From germline, CDR1 is SGHAT and CDR2 FQNNGV. Deletions cut 2 bases from V and 6 bases from J, with 19 bases between.

This chain connects TRBV4-1 to TRBJ2-2; D is perhaps TRBD1 (6 bases). The V and J ends lost 0 bases and 6 bases respectively, with 8 bases between them. CDR3 length: 14 amino acids. Germline V gives CDR1 MGHRA, CDR2 YSYEKL. The CDR3 reads CASSQDQGSGELFF. CDR3 bases: TGCGCCAGCAGCCAAGATCAGGGGTCCGGGGAGCTGTTTTTT.